Shown below are 23 T cell receptor beta chains from a single sample sequenced in a study of cytomegalovirus exposure and HLA in healthy donors. 60 Vbeta and 13 Jbeta primers were used in PCR. The repertoire was sequenced with immunoSEQ multiplex PCR; TCRdb's copy has only in-frame clones and lacks some. The repertoire holds about 150,000 clones, with 75% to 80% as singletons. Sequencing was done on a sample of PBMCs. These receptors were collected from a man aged 25 to 40 in good health and CMV-seronegative.

This sequence joins TRBV30 and TRBJ2-3; maybe TRBD2 (5 bases). Germline V CDR1 and CDR2: GTSNPN, SVGIG (reference sequence). The V and J ends lost 4 bases and 0 bases respectively, with 14 bases between them. This CDR3 has 15 amino acids. CDR3 nucleotides: TGTGCCTGGACTCAGGTGGGCGGGAGCACAGATACGCAGTATTTT. As protein: CAWTQVGGSTDTQYF.

This clone was found once. J is TRBJ2-4 and V is TRBV7-9, with 8 bases aligning to TRBD1. J gave up 5 bases and V 0 bases, and 3 bases lay outside the gene matches. This CDR3 has 15 amino acids. Germline loops: CDR1 SEHNR, CDR2 FQNEAQ (reference sequence). DNA for the CDR3: TGTGCCAGCAGCTTAGCAGGACAGGGTCAAAACATTCAGTACTTC. This translates into CASSLAGQGQNIQYF.

The rearrangement uses TRBV7-3 and TRBJ2-7; the D gene is possibly TRBD1 (5 bases). The CDR3 totals 14 residues. Germline V gene sequence: CDR1 SGHTA, CDR2 FQGTGA. V was trimmed by 2 bases and J by 3 bases, leaving 11 bases between them. CDR3 DNA sequence: TGTGCCAGCAGCTTAGCGGATACAGGCTACGAGCAGTACTTC. It encodes CASSLADTGYEQYF.

The chain's CDR3 is CASRPLAGGSYEQYF. Written as DNA, the CDR3 is TGTGCCAGCAGGCCACTAGCGGGAGGCTCCTACGAGCAGTACTTC. The chain links TRBV6-5 to TRBJ2-7; 12 bases are shared with TRBD2. V lost 6 bases, J lost 0 bases, and 3 bases stayed unmatched. This CDR3 spans 15 amino acids. CDR1 and CDR2 (germline): MNHEY, SVGAGI.

The chain combines TRBV5-1 with TRBJ2-3; TRBD1 aligns across 8 bases. The CDR3 length is 14 residues. Germline V gives CDR1 SGHRS, CDR2 YFSETQ. The ends lost 1 base at V and 7 bases at J; junction bases unmatched: 5. CDR3 sequence (DNA): TGCGCCAGCAGCTTGTCAGGGGGCGCGAATACGCAGTATTTT. It encodes CASSLSGGANTQYF.

V gene TRBV27 combines with J gene TRBJ2-3, with 12 bases fitting TRBD2. From germline, CDR1 is MNHEY and CDR2 SMNVEV (reference sequence). The trim removed 6 bases at V and 2 bases at J, leaving 15 bases unmatched. There are 19 residues in the CDR3. This chain's CDR3 is CASRRLLAGGPITTDTQYF. DNA for the CDR3: TGTGCCAGCAGGCGGCTACTAGCGGGAGGACCCATAACCACAGATACGCAGTATTTT.

V is TRBV18 and J is TRBJ2-5; no definite D call. The CDR3 covers 14 residues. The V end lost 2 bases, the J end lost 1 base, and 8 bases lay between the germline ends. In germline, CDR1 is KGHSH, CDR2 LQKENI. Here the CDR3 reads CASSPGASQETQYF. The CDR3 DNA is TGTGCCAGCTCACCAGGTGCTAGCCAAGAGACCCAGTACTTC.

There are a few counts of this clone. The gene calls are TRBV5-6 and TRBJ1-2; the D is unclear. The CDR3 has 13 residues. Trimming stripped 3 bases from V and 2 bases from J, with 8 bases between. CDR1 and CDR2 from the germline V gene are SGHDT and YYEEEE. The CDR3 sequence is CASSSRENYGYTF. The CDR3 bases are TGTGCCAGCAGCTCACGGGAGAACTATGGCTACACCTTC.

This chain uses TRBV28 with TRBJ1-5; D is undetermined. This CDR3 contains 14 residues. Germline values: CDR1 MDHEN, CDR2 SYDVKM. V was pared by 6 bases and J by 7 bases, with 16 bases between. CDR3 DNA: TGTGCCAGCAGGTTAATTATGGGCTTGCAGCCCCAGCATTTT. This encodes CASRLIMGLQPQHF.

The V and J genes are TRBV5-1 and TRBJ2-6; D unclear. CDR1 is SGHRS and CDR2 is YFSETQ in the germline V gene. With 4 bases removed from V and 0 bases from J, the gap between germline ends came to 8 bases. The CDR3 extends over 15 amino acids. CDR3 protein: CASSEQPSGANVLTF. DNA of the CDR3: TGCGCCAGCAGCGAACAACCCTCTGGGGCCAACGTCCTGACTTTC.

V gene TRBV4-1 combines with J gene TRBJ2-2, with a weak D call TRBD2 (6 bases). The ends were cut back, 2 bases at V and 3 bases at J, with 13 bases in the middle. Germline assignment: CDR1 MGHRA and CDR2 YSYEKL. This CDR3 comprises 16 residues. For the CDR3, the DNA is TGCGCCAGCAGCCAATCTGGGGACTTCCACACCGGGGAGCTGTTTTTT. Its protein product is CASSQSGDFHTGELFF.

For this clone: Other nucleotide sequences from this sample produce the same CDR3. This chain links TRBV29-1 with TRBJ1-3; possibly TRBD1 for D (6 bases). CDR1 SQVTM and CDR2 ANQGSEA come from the germline V gene. Trimming took 3 bases from V and 12 from J, leaving 18 bases between them. There are 13 residues in the CDR3. The CDR3: CSVEDQDSRHIYF. The DNA for the CDR3 is TGCAGCGTTGAGGATCAGGACAGTAGGCACATATATTTT. The entire variable domain, with the rest obtained from reference TRBV29-1 and TRBJ1-3, is as follows: SAVISQKPSRDICQRGTSLTIQCQVDSQVTMMFWYRQQPGQSLTLIATANQGSEATYESGFVIDKFPISRPNLTFSTLTVSNMSPEDSSIYLCSVEDQDSRHIYFGEGSWLTVV.

The chain recombines TRBV25-1 with TRBJ2-2; no firm D call. This CDR3 is built from 16 residues. Germline V CDR1 and CDR2: MGHDK, SYGVNS. V was pared by 2 bases and J by 4 bases, with 14 bases between. CDR3 DNA sequence: TGTGCCAGCAGTGAAACACACTACCTAGGCACCGGGGAGCTGTTTTTT. Protein product: CASSETHYLGTGELFF.

The chain combines TRBV2 with TRBJ1-4; 9 bases map to TRBD1. Germline CDR1 and CDR2: SNHLY and FYNNEI. The CDR3 contains 15 residues. J gave up 5 bases and V 6 bases, and 7 bases lay outside the gene matches. The CDR3 loop reads CASRARTGANEKLFF. The CDR3 nucleotides are TGTGCCAGCAGAGCCCGGACAGGGGCCAATGAAAAACTGTTTTTT. The full variable domain, with the rest looked up from reference TRBV2 and TRBJ1-4, is EPEVTQTPSHQVTQMGQEVILRCVPISNHLYFYWYRQILGQKVEFLVSFYNNEISEKSEIFDDQFSVERPDGSNFTLKIRSTKLEDSAMYFCASRARTGANEKLFFGSGTQLSVL.

The chain joins TRBV11-3 to TRBJ2-1; D remains unclear. The germline V gene has CDR1 SGHNT and CDR2 YENEEA. This CDR3 contains 13 residues. V dropped 1 base and J dropped 7 bases, with 8 bases sitting between them. This CDR3 reads CASSLGSGNEQFF. CDR3 in DNA: TGTGCCAGCAGCTTAGGTTCCGGGAATGAGCAGTTCTTC.

The rearrangement uses TRBV7-2 and TRBJ1-2; 9 nucleotides align to TRBD1. Germline-derived CDR1 and CDR2 are SGHTA and FQGNSA. After removal of 3 bases from V and 5 bases from J, the junction contained 7 bases not matched to a gene. The CDR3 is 15 residues long. This CDR3 is CASSFPGTGIYGYTF. The DNA for the CDR3 is TGTGCCAGCAGCTTTCCCGGGACAGGGATTTATGGCTACACCTTC.

This clone was detected a few times. CDR3 sequence (DNA): TGTGCCAGCAGTCTCACCTGGACAGGGGAAGAGACCCAGTACTTC. Encoded protein: CASSLTWTGEETQYF. The chain combines TRBV6-6 with TRBJ2-5; 9 bases fit TRBD1. The V gene's germline CDR1 is MNHNY and CDR2 SVGAGI (reference sequence). The CDR3 has 15 amino acids. V gave up 5 bases and J gave up 3 bases; unmatched junction bases: 7.

The chain employs TRBV7-9 and TRBJ2-5; unclear D gene. The germline gives CDR1 SEHNR, CDR2 FQNEAQ (reference sequence). V was cut by 2 bases and J by 4 bases, with 8 bases left in between. The CDR3 spans 13 residues. The CDR3 coding sequence is TGTGCCAGCAGCTTATTGACGGGAGAGACCCAGTACTTC. Its protein product is CASSLLTGETQYF.

The chain recombines TRBV6-1 with TRBJ2-7, with D perhaps TRBD2 (6 bases). This CDR3 is built from 15 residues. Germline CDR1 reads MNHNS; CDR2 reads SASEGT. V shed 6 bases and J shed 3 bases, with 18 bases lying between them. CDR3 sequence: CASRDGLSLYYEQYF. The CDR3 DNA reads as TGTGCCAGCAGGGACGGACTAAGCCTATACTACGAGCAGTACTTC.

The V call is TRBV5-1, the J call TRBJ2-7, with a tentative D call TRBD2 (6 bases). Trimming shortened V by 3 bases and J by 5 bases, and 18 bases separated the two germline ends. Germline V lookup: CDR1 SGHRS, CDR2 YFSETQ. This CDR3 has 15 amino acids. Here the CDR3 reads CASSSRGLAYNEQYF. CDR3 nucleotide sequence: TGCGCCAGCAGCTCCCGAGGGCTAGCGTACAACGAGCAGTACTTC.

The genes are TRBV5-8 and TRBJ2-3; 10 positions agree with TRBD1. CDR3 length equals 15 residues. Germline V gene data show CDR1 as SGHTS and CDR2 as YDEGEE. Unmatched junction bases numbered 8, after V lost 5 bases and J lost 5 bases. The CDR3 DNA sequence: TGTGCCAGCAGAAGCAGACAGGGGGCAAGAGATACGCAGTATTTT. This encodes CASRSRQGARDTQYF.

This chain links TRBV7-8 with TRBJ1-2, with a tentative D call TRBD1 (5 bases). The CDR3 is made up of 14 amino acids. Trimming removed 5 bases from V and 8 bases from J, with 18 bases in between. Germline-derived CDR1 and CDR2 are SGHVS and FQNEAQ. The CDR3 DNA sequence: TGTGCCAGCAGCAACGACAGATTGGAGGGGGGCTACACCTTC. This encodes CASSNDRLEGGYTF.

The chain employs TRBV5-6 and TRBJ2-7; possibly TRBD2 for D (6 bases). V was shortened by 3 bases and J by 3 bases, with 16 bases between the two germline ends. This CDR3 has 15 residues. Germline V CDR1 and CDR2: SGHDT, YYEEEE. The CDR3: CASSSVRAGDYEQYF. CDR3 coding DNA: TGTGCCAGCAGCTCGGTGCGAGCGGGCGACTACGAGCAGTACTTC.